This T cell receptor beta chain comes out of a study of blood T cell repertoires in COVID-19. Data came from immunoSEQ multiplex PCR; TCRdb stores just in-frame clones and leaves some out. This table has fewer than 400,000 clones, around nine tenths appearing once. The germline CDR1 and CDR2 sequences are SGDLS and YYNGEE. The CDR3 is made up of 14 amino acids. V was trimmed by 3 bases and J by 2 bases, leaving 11 bases between them. Those enrolled, adults aged 18 to 89 years, came from under 25 US areas. The rearrangement uses TRBV9 and TRBJ1-1; D remains ambiguous. The receptor was derived from a young man who had recovered from COVID-19. What was sequenced was PBMCs or T cells enriched from blood (not recorded which). The CDR3 DNA reads TGTGCCAGCAGCGCCTCACAGATTAACACTGAAGCTTTCTTT. As protein: CASSASQINTEAFF.